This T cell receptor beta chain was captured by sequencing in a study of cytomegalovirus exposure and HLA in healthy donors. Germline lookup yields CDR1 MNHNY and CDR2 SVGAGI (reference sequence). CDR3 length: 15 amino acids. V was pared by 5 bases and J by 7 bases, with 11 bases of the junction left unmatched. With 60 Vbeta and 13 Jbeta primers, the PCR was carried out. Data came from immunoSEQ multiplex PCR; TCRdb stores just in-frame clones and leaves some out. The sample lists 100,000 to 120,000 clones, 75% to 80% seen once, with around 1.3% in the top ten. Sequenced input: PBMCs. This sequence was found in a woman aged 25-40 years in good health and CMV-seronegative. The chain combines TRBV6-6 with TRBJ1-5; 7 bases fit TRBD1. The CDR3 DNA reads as TGTGCCAGCAGTCGACAGGGTACGGGTACGCAGCCCCAGCATTTT. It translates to CASSRQGTGTQPQHF.